Listed below are T cell receptor beta chains from one sample, sequenced in a study of cytomegalovirus exposure and HLA in healthy donors. The method was immunoSEQ multiplex PCR; TCRdb's version includes in-frame clones alone and lacks a portion of them. The sample has about 210,000 clones, around 79% seen once. Sequencing was performed on PBMCs. The receptor set was obtained from a male donor in good health and CMV-seropositive. Both conserved end residues are part of each CDR3.

J	V	CDR3
TRBJ2-3	TRBV11-2	CASSPIDPVVRTDTQYF
TRBJ1-2	TRBV7-2	CASSSGFLLTRGYTF
TRBJ2-2	TRBV7-2	CASSLVRLAGGNTGELFF
TRBJ1-4	TRBV5-6	CASSLGLRGGINEKLFF
TRBJ2-3	TRBV7-3	CASSPTSTDTQYF
TRBJ2-7	TRBV7-2	CASSLHQLATYEQYF
TRBJ2-3	TRBV7-3	CASSPSQDTQYF
TRBJ2-3	TRBV5-4	CASRPGGETDTQYF
TRBJ1-1	TRBV29-1	CSGGNVGVPEAFF
TRBJ2-2	TRBV19	CASSEAALNTGELFF
TRBJ1-1	TRBV19	CASIPTESFTEAFF
TRBJ2-5	TRBV9	CASSETGVRETQYF
TRBJ2-5	TRBV9	CASSVVGLAGGQETQYF
TRBJ1-5	TRBV12-5	CASSGGGDQPQHF
TRBJ1-3	TRBV10-3	CAILDSFSGNTIYF
TRBJ1-5	TRBV7-9	CASSPTGSFQPQHF
TRBJ1-2	TRBV6-6	CASSPTSNYGYTF
TRBJ2-1	TRBV5-1	CASSLGEGPGLEQFF
TRBJ1-6	TRBV30	CAWRGTGANSPLHF